Listed below are T cell receptor beta chains from one sample, sequenced in a study of T cell repertoires in cytomegalovirus infection. TCRdb reprocessed the reads via MiXCR and lists one record per CDR3 protein. Among roughly 230,000 distinct CDR3 sequences listed, around 12% were seen once. Sequencing used PBMCs. Receptor source: a human donor in good health (CMV status not recorded). Some clones in this sample may be carry-over from other donors' samples. Both conserved end residues are part of each CDR3. Each record gives: D gene, V gene, clone size, J gene, CDR3 protein, CDR3 DNA. The D gene is left open where the match is weak. Clone size is shown for a subset of rows, as once, few, many or a class of expanded clone.

NA	TRBV6-2/TRBV6-3	many	TRBJ2-6	CASSYSPGRTGRSGANVLTF	TGTGCCAGCAGTTACAGTCCCGGCAGAACGGGCCGTTCTGGGGCCAACGTCCTGACTTTC
NA	TRBV29-1	NA	TRBJ2-7	CSAATGSYEQYF	TGCAGCGCCGCGACAGGCTCCTACGAGCAGTACTTC
TRBD1	TRBV7-9	many	TRBJ1-2	CASSQRQGFGYTF	TGTGCCAGCAGCCAACGACAGGGGTTTGGCTACACCTTC
NA	TRBV5-5	many	TRBJ1-1	CASSLEQGLTLGPNTEAFF	TGTGCCAGCAGCTTGGAACAGGGCCTAACTCTGGGGCCTAACACTGAAGCTTTCTTT
TRBD2	TRBV5-1	many	TRBJ2-3	CASSESGEPTTDTQYF	TGCGCCAGCAGCGAGAGCGGGGAGCCGACCACAGATACGCAGTATTTT
NA	TRBV28	many	TRBJ1-4	CASSRDGFNEKLFF	TGTGCCAGCAGCAGGGACGGATTTAATGAAAAACTGTTTTTT
NA	TRBV6-2/TRBV6-3	many	TRBJ2-1	CASRRGTDDNEQFF	TGTGCCAGCAGAAGGGGGACGGATGACAATGAGCAGTTCTTC
NA	TRBV20-1	NA	TRBJ1-1	CSATGVIGTEAFF	TGCAGTGCTACAGGGGTAATCGGCACTGAAGCTTTCTTT
NA	TRBV28	many	TRBJ2-2	CASRVTGRAGELFF	TGTGCCAGCAGGGTGACAGGGAGGGCCGGGGAGCTGTTTTTT
NA	TRBV7-3	few	TRBJ2-6	CASSLMIGSGANVLTF	TGTGCCAGCAGCTTAATGATAGGCTCTGGGGCCAACGTCCTGACTTTC
NA	TRBV18	many	TRBJ1-4	CASSDRSTNEKLFF	TGTGCCAGCTCGGACAGATCAACTAATGAAAAACTGTTTTTT
NA	TRBV7-8	many	TRBJ1-6	CASSLIQGSSPLHF	TGTGCCAGCAGCTTAATTCAGGGTAGTTCACCCCTCCACTTT
NA	TRBV7-2	many	TRBJ1-1	CASSLAAAGSRAEAFF	TGTGCCAGCAGCTTAGCGGCGGCGGGGTCCCGGGCCGAAGCTTTCTTT
TRBD1	TRBV6-2/TRBV6-3	many	TRBJ2-7	CASSGQGVYEQYF	TGTGCCAGCAGCGGACAGGGTGTCTACGAGCAGTACTTC
NA	TRBV7-2	many	TRBJ2-7	CASSLGYVSYEQYF	TGTGCCAGCAGCTTAGGGTATGTTTCCTACGAGCAGTACTTC
TRBD2	TRBV10-3	NA	TRBJ2-3	CAISPLAAQGDTQYF	TGTGCCATCAGCCCACTAGCGGCCCAGGGAGATACGCAGTATTTT
TRBD1	TRBV11-3	few	TRBJ2-7	CASSKYRGEREQYF	TGTGCCAGCAGTAAATACAGGGGGGAACGCGAGCAGTACTTC
TRBD1	TRBV6-6	NA	TRBJ1-6	CASSSGQGAPLHF	TGTGCCAGCAGTTCGGGACAGGGAGCACCCCTCCACTTT
NA	TRBV7-2	many	TRBJ1-3	CASSQGPSSGNTIYF	TGTGCCAGCAGCCAGGGACCGTCCTCTGGAAACACCATATATTTT
NA	TRBV6-5	many	TRBJ2-3	CASSSLAASTDTQYF	TGTGCCAGCAGTTCTTTGGCCGCTAGCACAGATACGCAGTATTTT
NA	TRBV6-5	many	TRBJ1-5	CASSYSPRAQPQHF	TGTGCCAGCAGTTACTCGCCGCGGGCCCAGCCCCAGCATTTT
NA	TRBV7-2	many	TRBJ2-3	CASSSSDTQYF	TGTGCCAGCAGCTCATCCGATACGCAGTACTTT
NA	TRBV2	few	TRBJ2-5	CASSVHRLKETQYF	TGTGCCAGCAGTGTTCACAGGCTAAAAGAGACCCAGTACTTC
TRBD2	TRBV5-4	few	TRBJ2-1	CASSTGTSGVYNEQFF	TGTGCCAGCAGCACCGGGACTAGCGGGGTCTACAATGAGCAGTTCTTC
NA	TRBV28	few	TRBJ2-2	CASSLYRVTTGELFF	TGTGCCAGCAGTTTGTACAGGGTAACTACCGGGGAGCTGTTTTTT
NA	TRBV12-3/TRBV12-4	NA	TRBJ2-1	CASRTASSYNEQFF	TGTGCCAGCAGGACGGCGAGCTCCTACAATGAGCAGTTCTTC
TRBD1	TRBV20-1	NA	TRBJ2-5	CSARDRDRGQETQYF	TGCAGTGCTAGAGATAGGGACAGGGGGCAAGAGACCCAGTACTTC
NA	TRBV19	few	TRBJ2-7	CASSKEWIASLEQYF	TGTGCCAGTAGTAAGGAATGGATTGCCTCCCTCGAGCAGTACTTC
NA	TRBV12-3/TRBV12-4	few	TRBJ2-7	CASSWTASSYEQYF	TGTGCCAGCAGCTGGACAGCCAGCTCCTACGAGCAGTACTTC
NA	TRBV14	NA	TRBJ1-3	CASSLHRALSGNTIYF	TGTGCCAGCAGCCTTCACAGGGCCCTCTCTGGAAACACCATATATTTT
TRBD2	TRBV7-8	many	TRBJ2-2	CASSSSGETGELFF	TGTGCCAGCAGCTCTAGCGGGGAGACCGGGGAGCTGTTTTTT
NA	TRBV19	few	TRBJ2-2	CASTLGSNTGELFF	TGTGCCAGTACCTTAGGTTCGAACACCGGGGAGCTGTTTTTT
NA	TRBV20-1	NA	TRBJ2-3	CSASRLEGSDTQYF	TGCAGTGCTAGTCGGCTAGAAGGGAGCGATACGCAGTATTTT
TRBD2	TRBV20-1	NA	TRBJ2-3	CSARVPGGYQDTQYF	TGCAGTGCTAGAGTCCCGGGGGGATACCAAGATACGCAGTATTTT
NA	TRBV12-3/TRBV12-4	many	TRBJ1-2	CASRRAGLNYGYTF	TGTGCCAGCAGGAGGGCAGGTCTTAACTATGGCTACACCTTC
NA	TRBV4-3	few	TRBJ1-4	CASSQDLATNEKLFF	TGCGCCAGCAGCCAAGATCTAGCAACTAATGAAAAACTGTTTTTT
NA	TRBV25-1	NA	TRBJ2-6	CASSEVGTGANVLTF	TGTGCCAGCAGTGAAGTAGGGACTGGGGCCAACGTCCTGACTTTC
TRBD1	TRBV6-1	NA	TRBJ1-5	CASSDPGTVSNQPQHF	TGTGCCAGCAGTGATCCGGGGACAGTTAGCAATCAGCCCCAGCATTTT
TRBD2	TRBV5-1	many	TRBJ2-3	CASSSLAGGQDTQYF	TGCGCCAGCAGCTCACTAGCGGGAGGACAAGATACGCAGTATTTT
NA	TRBV28	NA	TRBJ2-7	CASSSLGTLAYEQYF	TGTGCCAGCAGTTCCCTCGGGACACTGGCCTACGAGCAGTACTTC
NA	TRBV7-6	many	TRBJ2-2	CASSLGPGTGELFF	TGTGCCAGCAGCCTGGGACCGGGAACCGGGGAGCTGTTTTTT
NA	TRBV7-2	many	TRBJ2-3	CASSQGTTGDTQYF	TGTGCCAGCAGCCAGGGGACCACCGGGGATACGCAGTATTTT
NA	TRBV7-2	NA	TRBJ1-2	CASNEGYTPRGYTF	TGTGCCAGCAACGAAGGATATACGCCGAGGGGCTACACCTTC
TRBD1	TRBV7-3	many	TRBJ1-1	CASSYDRGNKAFF	TGTGCCAGCAGCTATGACAGGGGTAATAAAGCTTTCTTT
NA	TRBV29-1	NA	TRBJ2-2	CSVARTGELFF	TGCAGCGTTGCTCGCACCGGGGAGCTGTTTTTT
TRBD1	TRBV7-2	few	TRBJ1-6	CASSLAGTGGAQSPLHF	TGTGCCAGCAGCTTAGCGGGGACAGGGGGCGCACAGTCACCCCTCCACTTT
TRBD1	TRBV12-3/TRBV12-4	many	TRBJ1-5	CASSRRDRDQPQHF	TGTGCCAGCAGTAGGAGAGACAGGGATCAGCCCCAGCATTTT
NA	TRBV3-1	NA	TRBJ2-4	CASSQDWSSPGDIQYF	TGTGCCAGCAGCCAAGATTGGTCCTCCCCCGGGGACATTCAGTACTTC
NA	TRBV7-2	many	TRBJ2-7	CASSLAGQSYEQYF	TGTGCCAGCAGCTTAGCGGGGCAGTCCTACGAGCAGTACTTC
NA	TRBV6-5	NA	TRBJ1-5	CASRGVGSNQPQHF	TGTGCCAGCAGAGGGGTTGGAAGCAATCAGCCCCAGCATTTT
TRBD1	TRBV6-6	NA	TRBJ1-2	CASSFQGDYGYTF	TGTGCCAGCAGTTTCCAGGGGGATTATGGCTACACCTTC
TRBD1	TRBV7-9	many	TRBJ1-2	CASSFGDSYGYTF	TGTGCCAGCAGCTTCGGGGACAGCTATGGCTACACCTTC